The rows below give T cell receptor beta chains drawn from one sample of a study of blood T cell repertoires in COVID-19. TCRdb's copy holds only in-frame clones and misses some; the assay was immunoSEQ multiplex PCR. The sample includes 140,000 or so clones, around 87% of them seen just once. Sequencing input: PBMCs or T cells enriched from blood (not recorded which). These receptors all come from a man aged 55 to 70 who had recovered from COVID-19. Each CDR3 is given with its conserved first and last residue. Each record gives: D gene, clone size, V gene, J gene, CDR3 length, CDR3 protein, CDR3 DNA. A D gene is named only where the DNA matches it firmly. Clone size is not always given. Where it is, it says once, few, many or a class for expanded clones.

D gene: TRBD2
clone size: -
V gene: TRBV10-3
J gene: TRBJ2-7
CDR3 length: 13
CDR3 protein: CAISGPGGNEQYF
CDR3 DNA: TGTGCCATCAGTGGCCCGGGAGGGAACGAGCAGTACTTC

D gene: TRBD1
clone size: few
V gene: TRBV3-1/TRBV3-2
J gene: TRBJ1-2
CDR3 length: 14
CDR3 protein: CASSPTGQSFSYTF
CDR3 DNA: TGTGCCAGCAGCCCGACAGGGCAATCTTTTAGCTACACCTTC

D gene: -
clone size: -
V gene: TRBV7-2
J gene: TRBJ1-5
CDR3 length: 12
CDR3 protein: CASSSQNQPQHF
CDR3 DNA: TGTGCCAGCAGCTCACAAAATCAGCCCCAGCATTTT

D gene: -
clone size: -
V gene: TRBV5-4
J gene: TRBJ2-7
CDR3 length: 20
CDR3 protein: CASSSPAGSVSGSATYEQYF
CDR3 DNA: TGTGCCAGCAGCTCCCCCGCAGGATCCGTTTCTGGGAGCGCGACCTACGAGCAGTACTTC

D gene: -
clone size: -
V gene: TRBV14
J gene: TRBJ2-2
CDR3 length: 17
CDR3 protein: CASSQGRKGAKVGELFF
CDR3 DNA: TGTGCCAGCAGCCAAGGAAGGAAAGGGGCTAAGGTCGGGGAGCTGTTTTTT

D gene: -
clone size: few
V gene: TRBV28
J gene: TRBJ1-6
CDR3 length: 12
CDR3 protein: CASSSLSSPLHF
CDR3 DNA: TGTGCCAGCAGTTCCCTCTCTTCACCCCTCCACTTT

D gene: TRBD2
clone size: -
V gene: TRBV19
J gene: TRBJ2-3
CDR3 length: 17
CDR3 protein: CASSIPGLAKSTDTQYF
CDR3 DNA: TGTGCCAGTAGTATACCGGGACTAGCGAAGAGCACAGATACGCAGTATTTT

D gene: -
clone size: -
V gene: TRBV7-9
J gene: TRBJ1-2
CDR3 length: 12
CDR3 protein: CASSPDSLGYTF
CDR3 DNA: TGTGCCAGCAGCCCGGACAGCCTGGGCTACACCTTC

D gene: TRBD1
clone size: -
V gene: TRBV2
J gene: TRBJ1-5
CDR3 length: 14
CDR3 protein: CASSVRTGLQPQHF
CDR3 DNA: TGTGCCAGCAGTGTCCGGACAGGGCTTCAGCCCCAGCATTTT

D gene: -
clone size: -
V gene: TRBV6-1
J gene: TRBJ2-6
CDR3 length: 10
CDR3 protein: CASSERGGTF
CDR3 DNA: TGTGCCAGCAGTGAAAGGGGGGGGACTTTC

D gene: TRBD1
clone size: -
V gene: TRBV5-1
J gene: TRBJ1-2
CDR3 length: 13
CDR3 protein: CASGLGGGDGYTF
CDR3 DNA: TGCGCCAGCGGCCTGGGAGGGGGCGATGGCTACACCTTC

D gene: -
clone size: few
V gene: TRBV28
J gene: TRBJ2-7
CDR3 length: 14
CDR3 protein: CASTLTDPSYEQYF
CDR3 DNA: TGTGCCAGCACCCTGACAGATCCGAGCTACGAGCAGTACTTC

D gene: -
clone size: -
V gene: TRBV30
J gene: TRBJ1-2
CDR3 length: 12
CDR3 protein: CAWTSTGLGYTF
CDR3 DNA: TGTGCCTGGACAAGCACAGGCTTGGGCTACACCTTC

D gene: TRBD2
clone size: -
V gene: TRBV2
J gene: TRBJ2-1
CDR3 length: 14
CDR3 protein: CASRLADTYNEQFF
CDR3 DNA: TGTGCCAGCAGGCTAGCGGACACCTACAATGAGCAGTTCTTC

D gene: -
clone size: -
V gene: TRBV15
J gene: TRBJ2-3
CDR3 length: 15
CDR3 protein: CATSRGYQNTDTQYF
CDR3 DNA: TGTGCCACCAGCAGGGGCTACCAAAACACAGATACGCAGTATTTT

D gene: -
clone size: -
V gene: TRBV28
J gene: TRBJ2-7
CDR3 length: 12
CDR3 protein: CASSLTRNEQYF
CDR3 DNA: TGTGCCAGCAGCCTTACTAGAAACGAGCAGTACTTC

D gene: -
clone size: once
V gene: TRBV2
J gene: TRBJ1-1
CDR3 length: 13
CDR3 protein: CASSDDRGTEAFF
CDR3 DNA: TGTGCCAGCAGTGACGACAGAGGCACTGAAGCTTTCTTT

D gene: -
clone size: -
V gene: TRBV2
J gene: TRBJ2-7
CDR3 length: 17
CDR3 protein: CASPGRVGAGQSYEQYF
CDR3 DNA: TGTGCCAGCCCCGGTCGAGTGGGAGCGGGACAATCCTACGAGCAGTACTTC

D gene: -
clone size: many
V gene: TRBV7-9
J gene: TRBJ2-7
CDR3 length: 12
CDR3 protein: CASSLQGWEQYF
CDR3 DNA: TGTGCCAGCAGCCTGCAGGGATGGGAGCAGTACTTC

D gene: -
clone size: few
V gene: TRBV19
J gene: TRBJ2-7
CDR3 length: 14
CDR3 protein: CASSILGSSVEQYF
CDR3 DNA: TGTGCCAGTAGTATTCTGGGTTCGAGCGTCGAGCAGTACTTC

D gene: TRBD1
clone size: -
V gene: TRBV28
J gene: TRBJ2-2
CDR3 length: 16
CDR3 protein: CASRLPGQGATGELFF
CDR3 DNA: TGTGCCAGCAGGCTTCCGGGACAGGGGGCAACCGGGGAGCTGTTTTTT

D gene: TRBD1
clone size: -
V gene: TRBV6-1
J gene: TRBJ2-2
CDR3 length: 17
CDR3 protein: CASSDATGPARPGELFF
CDR3 DNA: TGTGCCAGCAGTGACGCGACAGGGCCAGCGAGGCCCGGGGAGCTGTTTTTT

D gene: TRBD1
clone size: -
V gene: TRBV18
J gene: TRBJ2-1
CDR3 length: 19
CDR3 protein: CASSYYRNSPGQGHNEQFF
CDR3 DNA: TGTGCCAGCTCATACTATCGAAACTCTCCGGGACAGGGTCACAATGAGCAGTTCTTC

D gene: TRBD1
clone size: -
V gene: TRBV30
J gene: TRBJ1-5
CDR3 length: 17
CDR3 protein: CAWSVWTGRGSNQPQHF
CDR3 DNA: TGTGCCTGGAGTGTATGGACAGGCCGAGGTAGCAATCAGCCCCAGCATTTT

D gene: -
clone size: -
V gene: TRBV6-6
J gene: TRBJ2-7
CDR3 length: 14
CDR3 protein: CASTQFEGGGEQYF
CDR3 DNA: TGTGCCAGCACCCAGTTCGAAGGGGGTGGGGAGCAGTACTTC

D gene: -
clone size: -
V gene: TRBV12-3/TRBV12-4
J gene: TRBJ1-4
CDR3 length: 13
CDR3 protein: CASSFRGGEKLFF
CDR3 DNA: TGTGCCAGCAGTTTTCGGGGTGGCGAAAAACTGTTTTTT

D gene: -
clone size: few
V gene: TRBV6-5
J gene: TRBJ2-3
CDR3 length: 14
CDR3 protein: CASRTVTSTDTQYF
CDR3 DNA: TGTGCCAGCAGGACGGTGACTAGCACAGATACGCAGTATTTT

D gene: TRBD1
clone size: -
V gene: TRBV27
J gene: TRBJ1-1
CDR3 length: 14
CDR3 protein: CASRLGQGSDEAFF
CDR3 DNA: TGTGCCAGCAGATTAGGACAGGGATCGGATGAAGCTTTCTTT

D gene: -
clone size: -
V gene: TRBV5-5
J gene: TRBJ2-5
CDR3 length: 13
CDR3 protein: CASSLQGGETQYF
CDR3 DNA: TGTGCCAGCAGCTTGCAGGGTGGGGAGACCCAGTACTTC